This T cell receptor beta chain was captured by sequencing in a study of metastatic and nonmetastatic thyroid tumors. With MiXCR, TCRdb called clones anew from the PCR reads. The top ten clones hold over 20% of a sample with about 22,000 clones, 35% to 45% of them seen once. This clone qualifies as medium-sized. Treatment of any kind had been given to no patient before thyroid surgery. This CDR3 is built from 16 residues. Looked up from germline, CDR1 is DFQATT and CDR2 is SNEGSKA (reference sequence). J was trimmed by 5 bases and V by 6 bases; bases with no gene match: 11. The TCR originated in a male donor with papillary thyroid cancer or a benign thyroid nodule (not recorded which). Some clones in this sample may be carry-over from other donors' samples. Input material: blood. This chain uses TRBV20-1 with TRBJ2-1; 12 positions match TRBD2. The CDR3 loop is CSATNARTSGNNEQFF. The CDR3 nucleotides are TGCAGTGCAACAAACGCCCGGACTAGCGGGAACAATGAGCAGTTCTTC.